The 9 T cell receptor beta chains below all came from one sample that was sequenced in a study of T cell responses to AZD1222 COVID-19 vaccine (dated by TCRdb to the early 2020s). Taken with the paper, the label for time point translates to: about 28 days (+/-7) after the second vaccine dose. The treatment or condition label on this specimen signifies: meningococcal conjugate vaccine given as trial control. Library preparation employed the immunoSEQ multiplex PCR assay. Sourced from immuneACCESS, this table was stored by TCRdb with only in-frame sequences that have V and J called. A share of the clones is absent; for the studies checked, an unresolved V gene accounts for under half, and the remainder has no known explanation. For this sample there are about 170,000 clones; 85% to 90% appear just once. Approximately 4.2% of the sample is held by the ten biggest clonotypes. Here the sequenced sample was peripheral blood, taken 28 days after the second dose of the MenACWY control vaccine. Receptors were obtained from an adult who received the MenACWY meningococcal vaccine as a control.

The chain employs TRBV7-6 and TRBJ2-1; 8 positions match TRBD2. The length of the CDR3 is 16 residues. V shed 3 bases and J 4 bases; nucleotides not matched to a gene: 8. CDR1 is SGHVS and CDR2 is FNYEAQ in the germline V gene. This CDR3 is CASSLGLAGIYNEQFF. CDR3 bases: TGTGCCAGCAGCTTGGGCCTAGCGGGTATTTACAATGAGCAGTTCTTC.

The chain combines TRBV6-5 with TRBJ2-1; D remains ambiguous. CDR1 is MNHEY and CDR2 is SVGAGI in the germline V gene. V shed 6 bases and J shed 4 bases, with 7 bases lying between them. This CDR3 region has 12 residues. This chain's CDR3 is CASRSDYNEQFF. CDR3 sequence (DNA): TGTGCCAGCAGAAGTGATTACAATGAGCAGTTCTTC.

The chain employs TRBV4-3 and TRBJ2-7; D is possibly TRBD2 (6 bases). Germline CDR1 and CDR2: LGHNA and YSLEER. The CDR3 is 16 amino acids. V was trimmed by 4 bases and J by 4 bases, leaving 20 bases between them. The CDR3: CASSPFVSGDHYEQYF. CDR3 DNA: TGCGCCAGCAGCCCCTTTGTTTCGGGGGACCATTACGAGCAGTACTTC.

J is TRBJ2-2 and V is TRBV24-1, with TRBD2 matching 12 bases. In germline, CDR1 is KGHDR, CDR2 SFDVKD. The CDR3 is made up of 18 amino acids. J gave up 5 bases and V 4 bases, and 10 bases lay outside the gene matches. The CDR3 DNA sequence: TGTGCCACCAGTGAAACACTCCGGACTAGCGGGAATACCGGGGAGCTGTTTTTT. Its translation: CATSETLRTSGNTGELFF.

The CDR3 region is CASSIDGGRNSNQPQHF. The CDR3 nucleotides are TGTGCCAGTAGTATAGATGGTGGGAGGAATAGCAATCAGCCCCAGCATTTT. The chain has TRBV19 and TRBJ1-5, with D hard to call. V lost 0 bases, J lost 0 bases, and 12 bases lay in between. The CDR3 sequence is 17 residues long. Germline values: CDR1 LNHDA, CDR2 SQIVND (reference sequence).

The V call is TRBV7-9, the J call TRBJ1-3; TRBD1 aligns across 8 bases. The J segment lost 3 bases and the V segment lost 4 bases, leaving 5 bases of the junction unmatched. Germline V gives CDR1 SEHNR, CDR2 FQNEAQ (reference sequence). This CDR3 has 15 amino acids. Written as DNA, the CDR3 is TGTGCCAGCAGCTCGCAGGGGGCCTTTGGAAACACCATATATTTT. It yields the protein CASSSQGAFGNTIYF.

This clone appeared once. The chain joins TRBV19 to TRBJ1-1, with no clear D. This CDR3 contains 14 residues. Per germline, CDR1 LNHDA and CDR2 SQIVND (reference sequence). Trimming removed 1 base at V and 5 bases at J, with 11 bases between. This CDR3 is CASSIGHTGTEAFF. The CDR3, as DNA: TGTGCCAGTAGTATAGGGCACACGGGGACTGAAGCTTTCTTT.

The gene calls are TRBV27 and TRBJ1-1; the D is unclear. Germline loops: CDR1 MNHEY, CDR2 SMNVEV (reference sequence). Between the trimmed V and J ends, which lost 9 bases and 3 bases, there was a span of 14 bases. This CDR3 has 13 amino acids. The CDR3 coding sequence is TGTGCCAGTGCTCTCAATGAGGACACTGAAGCTTTCTTT. Its protein product is CASALNEDTEAFF.

The J gene is TRBJ2-5, the V gene TRBV7-9; D not certain. This CDR3 has 14 amino acids. Germline CDR1 reads SEHNR; CDR2 reads FQNEAQ (reference sequence). Deletions cut 7 bases from V and 3 bases from J, with 15 bases between. As DNA, the CDR3 is TGTGCCAGCACCACACCGAACAATAAAGAGACCCAGTACTTC. It specifies CASTTPNNKETQYF.